This entry features one TCR beta chain sequence. This sample was taken from a study of CD8 T cells in Susac syndrome. There are 15 residues in the CDR3. Germline CDR1 is KGHDR and CDR2 is SFDVKD. V lost 3 bases to trimming and J lost 2 bases, with 11 bases between them. Random hexamers primed reverse transcription of about 0.5 to 1 ug RNA. The authors amplified TCR beta CDR3 across 54 Vbeta and 13 Jbeta using immunoSEQ multiplex PCR. TCRdb reanalysed the immunoSEQ multiplex PCR reads using MiXCR and keeps one entry per CDR3 protein. Of more than 95,000 distinct CDR3 sequences in the sample, around 94% were seen once. Healthy donors acted as controls, with matching for age and sex.

The J gene is TRBJ2-3, the V gene TRBV24-1; D is possibly TRBD2 (5 bases). This clonotype originated in a human donor in good health. Sequencing input: CD4+ T cells from PBMCs. Written as DNA, the CDR3 is TGTGCCACCAGTGATCCTTCGGAGGACACAGATACGCAGTATTTT. Translated: CATSDPSEDTDTQYF.